The 18 T cell receptor beta chains below were found in one sample sequenced in a study of T cell changes during pregnancy in multiple sclerosis. Clones were read by immunoSEQ multiplex PCR, and TCRdb kept only the in-frame ones, dropping some. The sample shows roughly 90,000 clones, approximately 90% of them seen only once. The sequences come from peripheral blood, collected in the first trimester of pregnancy. The receptors shown here come from a female donor in good health, enrolled as a control in a pregnancy study.

The CDR3 region is CAWSAGQYGYTF. The CDR3 DNA reads as TGTGCCTGGAGTGCAGGACAGTATGGCTACACCTTC. V is TRBV30 and J is TRBJ1-2, with D maybe TRBD1 (6 bases). Germline V lookup: CDR1 GTSNPN, CDR2 SVGIG (reference sequence). The germline V and J ends were trimmed by 1 base and 5 bases, with 8 bases remaining between them. The CDR3 length is 12 residues.

The V call is TRBV30, the J call TRBJ1-1, with D hard to call. This CDR3 spans 13 amino acids. Germline V gene data show CDR1 as GTSNPN and CDR2 as SVGIG (reference sequence). The V gene lost 3 bases and the J gene lost 0 bases, with 8 bases spanning the gap. Here the CDR3 reads CAWSEGLNTEAFF. The CDR3 DNA reads TGTGCCTGGAGCGAGGGATTGAACACTGAAGCTTTCTTT.

This clone was found once. The chain recombines TRBV4-3 with TRBJ1-3; unclear D gene. The CDR3 is made up of 15 amino acids. Trimming removed 1 base at V and 0 bases at J, with 7 bases between. CDR1 LGHNA and CDR2 YSLEER come from the germline V gene. The CDR3 DNA is TGCGCCAGCAGCCAAGCCCCAAACTCTGGAAACACCATATATTTT. Residues: CASSQAPNSGNTIYF.

This clone was observed a handful of times. The V and J genes are TRBV5-6 and TRBJ2-1, with a tentative D call TRBD1 (6 bases). V was pared by 5 bases and J by 4 bases, with 16 bases between. Germline V gives CDR1 SGHDT, CDR2 YYEEEE. This CDR3 region has 15 residues. The CDR3 region is CASRGSGAQYNEQFF. The CDR3 DNA reads TGTGCCAGCAGGGGTTCAGGGGCGCAATACAATGAGCAGTTCTTC.

The chain uses TRBV2 and TRBJ2-2; 8 bases map to TRBD2. V shed 4 bases and J 7 bases; nucleotides not matched to a gene: 8. This CDR3 spans 15 amino acids. The germline V gene encodes CDR1 SNHLY and CDR2 FYNNEI. CDR3 sequence: CASSGVGTRGGELFF. Written as DNA, the CDR3 is TGTGCCAGCAGTGGTGTCGGGACTAGGGGCGGGGAGCTGTTTTTT.

This chain connects TRBV18 to TRBJ1-3; D possibly corresponds to TRBD1 (6 bases). Germline CDR1 KGHSH, CDR2 LQKENI. CDR3 size: 17 residues. V lost 2 bases and J lost 0, with 14 bases in between. CDR3 sequence: CASSPYRDTTSGNTIYF. The CDR3 DNA follows: TGTGCCAGCTCACCATATCGGGACACCACCTCTGGAAACACCATATATTTT. Looking up the rest from reference TRBV18 and TRBJ1-3 gives the full variable domain: NAGVMQNPRHLVRRRGQEARLRCSPMKGHSHVYWYRQLPEEGLKFMVYLQKENIIDESGMPKERFSAEFPKEGPSILRIQQVVRGDSAAYFCASSPYRDTTSGNTIYFGEGSWLTVV.

The chain carries TRBV25-1 and TRBJ1-1; a weak D match, TRBD1 (6 bases). There are 18 residues in the CDR3. Germline loops: CDR1 MGHDK, CDR2 SYGVNS. The V end was cut by 0 bases, the J end by 5 bases, with 22 bases between. The CDR3 region is CASSEYVGGGRGETEAFF. As DNA, the CDR3 is TGTGCCAGCAGTGAATATGTAGGGGGGGGCCGAGGTGAAACTGAAGCTTTCTTT.

CDR3 region: CASSPQGVDEKLFF. The CDR3 coding sequence is TGCGCCAGCAGCCCGCAGGGGGTGGACGAGAAACTGTTTTTT. The V and J genes are TRBV4-3 and TRBJ1-4; 7 bases are shared with TRBD1. The length of the CDR3 is 14 residues. Germline CDR1 LGHNA, CDR2 YSLEER. Losses at the gene ends were 4 bases for V and 11 bases for J; bases not matched to a gene: 10.

The rearrangement uses TRBV5-6 and TRBJ2-7, with 7 bases matching TRBD1. J lost 2 bases, V lost 3 bases, and 5 bases had no gene match. The CDR3 contains 14 residues. The V gene's germline CDR1 is SGHDT and CDR2 YYEEEE. CDR3 loop: CASSSTGPTYEQYF. CDR3 in DNA: TGTGCCAGCAGCTCGACAGGGCCGACCTACGAGCAGTACTTC.

This rearrangement joins TRBV6-5 to TRBJ1-2; TRBD1 aligns across 7 bases. V lost 6 bases and J lost 5; bases outside the gene matches: 12. This CDR3 comprises 15 residues. Per germline, CDR1 MNHEY and CDR2 SVGAGI. The CDR3 is CASSLEGASVYGYTF. The CDR3 nucleotides read TGTGCCAGCAGCCTAGAGGGGGCGTCAGTATATGGCTACACCTTC.

The rearrangement links TRBV6-5 to TRBJ1-2; the D is unclear. Germline CDR1 and CDR2: MNHEY and SVGAGI. This CDR3 contains 10 residues. V was pared by 10 bases and J by 7 bases, with 10 bases between. CDR3 loop: CATWGVGYTF. The DNA for the CDR3 is TGTGCCACCTGGGGAGTTGGCTACACCTTC.

The chain links TRBV30 to TRBJ2-7; 7 bases map to TRBD1. CDR3 size: 11 residues. The trim removed 5 bases at V and 4 bases at J, leaving 2 bases unmatched. Germline CDR1 reads GTSNPN; CDR2 reads SVGIG (reference sequence). Here the CDR3 reads CAWEQGYEQYF. CDR3 bases: TGTGCCTGGGAACAGGGGTACGAGCAGTACTTC. Combining the CDR3 with reference TRBV30 and TRBJ2-7 gives the whole variable domain SQTIHQWPATLVQPVGSPLSLECTVEGTSNPNLYWYRQAAGRGLQLLFYSVGIGQISSEVPQNLSASRPQDRQFILSSKKLLLSDSGFYLCAWEQGYEQYFGPGTRLTVT.

This chain links TRBV4-3 with TRBJ1-4; TRBD1 matches 8 bases. The CDR3 runs 14 residues. Germline values: CDR1 LGHNA, CDR2 YSLEER. J gave up 8 bases and V 4 bases, and 6 bases lay outside the gene matches. The CDR3 region is CASSPRDRMEKLFF. CDR3 sequence (DNA): TGCGCCAGCAGCCCCCGGGACAGGATGGAAAAACTGTTTTTT.

Only one count was recorded for this clone. The same CDR3 is also encoded by other DNA sequences in this sample. V is TRBV30 and J is TRBJ1-1; 7 nucleotides match TRBD1. Unmatched junction bases numbered 8, after V lost 0 bases and J lost 4 bases. CDR1 and CDR2 from the germline V gene are GTSNPN and SVGIG (reference sequence). The CDR3 is 15 residues long. CDR3 DNA: TGTGCCTGGAGTGTAGGCAGGGGGTTTGGCACTGAAGCTTTCTTT. Protein product: CAWSVGRGFGTEAFF.

The J gene is TRBJ2-2, the V gene TRBV11-2, with D possibly matching TRBD2 (6 bases). CDR3 length equals 18 residues. From germline, CDR1 is SGHAT and CDR2 FQNNGV. Trimming removed 1 base at V and 0 bases at J, with 15 bases between. CDR3 nucleotides: TGTGCCAGCAGCTTAGTCGTGCCGGGGGACTCGAACACCGGGGAGCTGTTTTTT. It is translated as CASSLVVPGDSNTGELFF.

The CDR3 here is CASSPGQQGDTQYF. The DNA for the CDR3 is TGTGCCAGCAGTCCAGGACAGCAAGGAGATACGCAGTATTTT. The gene calls are TRBV28 and TRBJ2-3, with D tentatively TRBD1 (6 bases). The germline CDR1 and CDR2 sequences are MDHEN and SYDVKM. The CDR3 has 14 amino acids. Between the trimmed V and J ends, which lost 5 bases and 5 bases, there was a span of 14 bases.

This clone was observed a single time. The gene calls are TRBV7-9 and TRBJ2-2; TRBD1 aligns across 9 bases. Germline-derived CDR1 and CDR2 are SEHNR and FQNEAQ (reference sequence). V lost 1 base, J lost 1 base, and 1 base stayed unmatched. The CDR3 has 16 residues. This CDR3 reads CASSLVGQGNTGELFF. CDR3 sequence (DNA): TGTGCCAGCAGCTTAGTGGGACAGGGGAACACCGGGGAGCTGTTTTTT.

The sample holds a few counts of this clone. The rearrangement links TRBV4-2 to TRBJ2-1; D perhaps matches TRBD2 (5 bases). Trimming took off 8 bases at V and 6 bases at J, with 8 bases between the two ends. This CDR3 contains 11 residues. Germline V gives CDR1 LGHNA, CDR2 YNFKEQ. CDR3 amino acids: CASRGGNEQFF. For the CDR3, the DNA is TGTGCCAGCCGTGGAGGCAATGAGCAGTTCTTC.